The sequence of this T cell receptor (beta chain) was determined in a study of cytomegalovirus exposure and HLA in healthy donors. As for the study in general: In a previous analysis, 110 million or so unique TCR beta sequences were found from 150 million to 200 million T cells. The study, taken as a whole, reports: Presence/absence analyses assumed roughly uniform sequencing depth across donors. Among CMV-associated TCR beta chains, most appeared HLA-restricted in a later analysis. A later analysis reported that several of the most significant clusters appeared to be linked to common viral pathogens, among them Epstein-Barr virus.

A multiplex PCR was run with 60 Vbeta primers and 13 Jbeta primers. Measured with immunoSEQ multiplex PCR; TCRdb has only the in-frame clones, and not every one. The sample carries 65,000 to 85,000 clones, 84% recorded once. Trimming took 5 bases from V and 3 from J, leaving 14 bases between them. The germline V gene encodes CDR1 SNHLY and CDR2 FYNNEI. The CDR3 totals 14 residues. For this clone: Its cognate antigen is unknown.

Source material: PBMCs. The sequence was collected from a woman aged 50 to 65 in good health and CMV-seronegative. This chain links TRBV2 with TRBJ2-7, with a tentative D call TRBD1 (6 bases). CDR3: CASSRQGYNYEQYV. The CDR3 DNA follows: TGTGCCAGCAGTAGGCAGGGGTATAACTACGAGCAGTACGTC.